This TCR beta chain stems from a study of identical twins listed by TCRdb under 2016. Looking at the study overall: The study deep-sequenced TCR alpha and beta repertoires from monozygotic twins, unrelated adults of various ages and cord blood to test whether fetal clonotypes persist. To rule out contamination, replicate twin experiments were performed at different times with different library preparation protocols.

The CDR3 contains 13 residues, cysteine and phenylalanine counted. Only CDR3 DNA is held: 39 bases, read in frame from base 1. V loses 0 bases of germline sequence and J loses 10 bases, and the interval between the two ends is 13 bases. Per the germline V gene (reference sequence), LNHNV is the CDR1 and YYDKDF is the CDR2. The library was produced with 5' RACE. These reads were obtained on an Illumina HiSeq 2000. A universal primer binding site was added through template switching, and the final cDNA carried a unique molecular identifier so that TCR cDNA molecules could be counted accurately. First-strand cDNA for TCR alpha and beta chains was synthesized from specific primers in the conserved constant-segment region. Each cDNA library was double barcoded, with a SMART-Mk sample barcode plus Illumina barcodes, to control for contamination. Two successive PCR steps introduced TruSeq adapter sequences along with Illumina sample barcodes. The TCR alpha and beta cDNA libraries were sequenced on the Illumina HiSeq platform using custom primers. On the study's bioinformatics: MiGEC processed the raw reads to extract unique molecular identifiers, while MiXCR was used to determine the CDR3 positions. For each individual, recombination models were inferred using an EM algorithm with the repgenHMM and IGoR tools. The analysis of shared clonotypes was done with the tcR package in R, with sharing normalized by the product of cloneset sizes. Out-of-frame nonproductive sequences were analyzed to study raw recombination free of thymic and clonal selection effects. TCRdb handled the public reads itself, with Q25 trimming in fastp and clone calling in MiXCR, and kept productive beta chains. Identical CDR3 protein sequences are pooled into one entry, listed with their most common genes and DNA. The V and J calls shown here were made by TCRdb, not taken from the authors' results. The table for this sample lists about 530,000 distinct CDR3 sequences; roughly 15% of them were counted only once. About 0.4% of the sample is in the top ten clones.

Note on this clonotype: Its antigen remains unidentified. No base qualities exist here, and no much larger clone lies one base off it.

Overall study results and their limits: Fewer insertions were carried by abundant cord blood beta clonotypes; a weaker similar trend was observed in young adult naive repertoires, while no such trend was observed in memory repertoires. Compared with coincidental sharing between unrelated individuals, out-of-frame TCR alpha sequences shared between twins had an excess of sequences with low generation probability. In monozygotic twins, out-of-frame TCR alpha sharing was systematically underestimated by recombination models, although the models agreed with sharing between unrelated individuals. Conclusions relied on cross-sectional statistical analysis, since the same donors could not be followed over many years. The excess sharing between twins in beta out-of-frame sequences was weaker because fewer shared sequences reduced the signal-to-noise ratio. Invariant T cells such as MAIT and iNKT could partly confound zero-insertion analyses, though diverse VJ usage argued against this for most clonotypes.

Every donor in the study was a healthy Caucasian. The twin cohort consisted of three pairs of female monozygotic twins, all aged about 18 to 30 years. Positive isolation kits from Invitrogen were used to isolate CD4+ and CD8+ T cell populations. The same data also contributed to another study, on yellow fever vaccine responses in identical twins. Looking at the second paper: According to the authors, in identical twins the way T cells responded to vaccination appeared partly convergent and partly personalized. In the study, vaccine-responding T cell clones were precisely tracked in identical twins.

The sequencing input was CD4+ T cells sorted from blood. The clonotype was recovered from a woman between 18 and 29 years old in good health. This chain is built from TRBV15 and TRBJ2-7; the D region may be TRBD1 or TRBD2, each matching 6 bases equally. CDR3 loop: CATSRDRGAGQYF. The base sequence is TGTGCCACCAGCAGAGATAGGGGGGCGGGTCAGTACTTC.